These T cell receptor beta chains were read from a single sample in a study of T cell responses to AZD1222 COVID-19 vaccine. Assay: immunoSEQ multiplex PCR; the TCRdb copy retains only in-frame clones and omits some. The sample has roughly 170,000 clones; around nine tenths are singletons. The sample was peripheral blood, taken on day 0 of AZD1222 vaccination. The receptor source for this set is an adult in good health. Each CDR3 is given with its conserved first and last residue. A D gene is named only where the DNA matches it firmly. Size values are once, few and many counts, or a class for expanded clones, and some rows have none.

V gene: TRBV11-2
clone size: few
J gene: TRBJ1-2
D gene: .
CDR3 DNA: TGTGCCAGCAGCTTGGGGACCTTCGACTATGGCTACACCTTC
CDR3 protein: CASSLGTFDYGYTF

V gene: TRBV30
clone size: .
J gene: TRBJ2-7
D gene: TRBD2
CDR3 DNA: TGTGCCTGGACCCTCGGGCGGGGGGTCTCCTACGAGCAGTACTTC
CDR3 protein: CAWTLGRGVSYEQYF

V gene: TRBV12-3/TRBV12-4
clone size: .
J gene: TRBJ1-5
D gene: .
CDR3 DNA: TGTGCCAGCAGTTTCCAGGAGGGTCAGCCCCAGCATTTT
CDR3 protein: CASSFQEGQPQHF

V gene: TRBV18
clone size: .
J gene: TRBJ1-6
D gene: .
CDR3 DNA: TGTGCCAGCTCACCTCGGGACGCCGAGGGAGCACCCCTCCACTTT
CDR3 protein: CASSPRDAEGAPLHF

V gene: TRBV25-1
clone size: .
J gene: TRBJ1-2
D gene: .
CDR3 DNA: TGTGCCAGCAGTGATCGACACAAGGCAGGCGGCTACACCTTC
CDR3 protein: CASSDRHKAGGYTF

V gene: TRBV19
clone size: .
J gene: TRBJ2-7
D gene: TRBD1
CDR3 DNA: TGTGCCAGTAGTTCGGGGACAGGAGCCAGGAGGGAGCAGTACTTC
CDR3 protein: CASSSGTGARREQYF

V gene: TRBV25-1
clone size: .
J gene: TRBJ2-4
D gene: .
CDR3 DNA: TGTGCCAGCAGTGACGCGGGATGGGGAAACATTCAGTACTTC
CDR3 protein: CASSDAGWGNIQYF

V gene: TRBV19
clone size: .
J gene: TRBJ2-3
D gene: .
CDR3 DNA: TGTGCCAGGACGACAGGATTTTTCCCTAGCACAGATACGCAGTATTTT
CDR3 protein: CARTTGFFPSTDTQYF

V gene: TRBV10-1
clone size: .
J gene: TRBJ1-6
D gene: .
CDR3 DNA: TGCGCCAGCAGTGAGACACAGGGTCCGGATTCACCCCTCCACTTT
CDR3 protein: CASSETQGPDSPLHF

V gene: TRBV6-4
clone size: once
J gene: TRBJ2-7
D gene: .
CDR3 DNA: TGTGCCAGCAGTGAGTTCGGCAGACGATTC
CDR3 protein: CASSEFGRRF

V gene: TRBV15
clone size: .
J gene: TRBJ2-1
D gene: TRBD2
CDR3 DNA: TGTGCCACCGAGGGAGTAGCGGGAGTTTCGAGCACCTACAATGAGCAGTTCTTC
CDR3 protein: CATEGVAGVSSTYNEQFF

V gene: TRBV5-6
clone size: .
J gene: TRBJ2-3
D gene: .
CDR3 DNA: TGTGCCAGCAGCTACCCTCGGAGGGGCGCAGATACGCAGTATTTT
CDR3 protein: CASSYPRRGADTQYF

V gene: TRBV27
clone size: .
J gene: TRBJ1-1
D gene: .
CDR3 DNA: TGTGCCAGCAGTTTTACCCAGGGCACTGAAGCTTTCTTT
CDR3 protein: CASSFTQGTEAFF

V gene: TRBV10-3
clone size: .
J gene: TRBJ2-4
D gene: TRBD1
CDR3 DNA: TGTGCCATCAGTGAGTCTTGGACAGGGGGAACCATAGCCAAAAACATTCAGTACTTC
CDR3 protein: CAISESWTGGTIAKNIQYF

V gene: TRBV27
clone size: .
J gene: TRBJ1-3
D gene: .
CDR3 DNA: TGTGCCAGCAGTTCCTGGACGGGCGGAAACACCATATATTTT
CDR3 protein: CASSSWTGGNTIYF

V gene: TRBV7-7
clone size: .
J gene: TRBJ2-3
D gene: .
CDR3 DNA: TGTGCTAGCAGCTTAGCGCAGGGATCAGATACGCAGTATTTT
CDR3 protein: CASSLAQGSDTQYF

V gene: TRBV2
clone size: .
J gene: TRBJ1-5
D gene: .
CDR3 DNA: TGTGCCAGCAGTGGAATCCGAAGGGCCAATCAGCCCCAGCATTTT
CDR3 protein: CASSGIRRANQPQHF

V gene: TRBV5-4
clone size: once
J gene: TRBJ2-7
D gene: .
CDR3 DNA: TGTGCCAGCAGTTTTAATACAGGTCCTTCCTACGAGCAGTACTTC
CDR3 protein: CASSFNTGPSYEQYF

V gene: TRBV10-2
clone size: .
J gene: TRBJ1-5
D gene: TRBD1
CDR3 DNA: TGCGCCAGCGGCCCGGGACAGGGTCATCAGCCCCAGCATTTT
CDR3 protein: CASGPGQGHQPQHF

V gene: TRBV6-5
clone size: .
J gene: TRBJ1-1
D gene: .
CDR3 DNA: TGTGCCAGCAGTTATGGGGGGGACACTGAAGCTTTCTTT
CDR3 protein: CASSYGGDTEAFF

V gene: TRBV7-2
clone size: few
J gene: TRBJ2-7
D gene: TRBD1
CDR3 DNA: TGTGCCAGCAGCTCCTACCTCCCTCCGGGACAGGGGGGCGAGCAGTACTTC
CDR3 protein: CASSSYLPPGQGGEQYF

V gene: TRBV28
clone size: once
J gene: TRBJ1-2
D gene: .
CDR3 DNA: TGTGCCAGCAGTCTACAGGGAAACTATGGCTACACCTTC
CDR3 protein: CASSLQGNYGYTF

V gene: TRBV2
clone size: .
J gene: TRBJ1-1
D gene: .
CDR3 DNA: TGTGCCAGCAGTGAAGATGCCCCCACTGAAGCTTTCTTT
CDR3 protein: CASSEDAPTEAFF

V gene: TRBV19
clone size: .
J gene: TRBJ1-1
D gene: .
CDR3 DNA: TGTGCCAGTAGTGTAACCGCCTGGGGCGTAAACACTGAAGCTTTCTTT
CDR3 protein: CASSVTAWGVNTEAFF

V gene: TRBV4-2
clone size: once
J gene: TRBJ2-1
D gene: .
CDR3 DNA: TGTGCCAGCAGCCCCGGGACTGCATACAATGAGCAGTTCTTC
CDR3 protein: CASSPGTAYNEQFF

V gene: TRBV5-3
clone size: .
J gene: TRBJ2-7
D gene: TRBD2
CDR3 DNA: TGTGCCAGCAACGGGCGGGGGATTTACGAGCAGTACTTC
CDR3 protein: CASNGRGIYEQYF

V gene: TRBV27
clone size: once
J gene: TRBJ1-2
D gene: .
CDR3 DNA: TGTGCCAGCAGTCAGAGGACAGAGTATGGCTACACCTTC
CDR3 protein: CASSQRTEYGYTF

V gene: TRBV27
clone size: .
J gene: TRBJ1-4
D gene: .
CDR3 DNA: TGTGCCAGCAGTTATCAGGGGACGGGCGGAAAACTGTTTTTT
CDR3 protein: CASSYQGTGGKLFF

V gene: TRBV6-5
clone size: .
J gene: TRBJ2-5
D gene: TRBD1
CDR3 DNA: TGTGCCAGCATTGTGGGGGGACAGGGAGGAGAGACCCAGTACTTC
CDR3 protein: CASIVGGQGGETQYF

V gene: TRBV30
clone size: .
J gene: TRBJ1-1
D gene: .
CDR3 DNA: TGTGCCTGGAGTGTATTCTCGGCGGGTACTGAAGCTTTCTTT
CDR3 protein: CAWSVFSAGTEAFF

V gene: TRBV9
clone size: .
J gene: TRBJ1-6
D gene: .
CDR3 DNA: TGTGCCAGCAGCCCTCGTTCGGACCGAGCGTCTAATTCACCCCTCCACTTT
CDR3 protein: CASSPRSDRASNSPLHF

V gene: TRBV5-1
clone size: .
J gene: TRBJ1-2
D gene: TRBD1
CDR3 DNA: TGCGCCAGCAGCTCGGGACAGTACTATGGCTACACCTTC
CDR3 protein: CASSSGQYYGYTF

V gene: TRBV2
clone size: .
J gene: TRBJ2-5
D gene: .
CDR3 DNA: TGTGCCAGCACCTTGTCTGGGGGGGCCGGGGAGACCCAGTACTTC
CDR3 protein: CASTLSGGAGETQYF